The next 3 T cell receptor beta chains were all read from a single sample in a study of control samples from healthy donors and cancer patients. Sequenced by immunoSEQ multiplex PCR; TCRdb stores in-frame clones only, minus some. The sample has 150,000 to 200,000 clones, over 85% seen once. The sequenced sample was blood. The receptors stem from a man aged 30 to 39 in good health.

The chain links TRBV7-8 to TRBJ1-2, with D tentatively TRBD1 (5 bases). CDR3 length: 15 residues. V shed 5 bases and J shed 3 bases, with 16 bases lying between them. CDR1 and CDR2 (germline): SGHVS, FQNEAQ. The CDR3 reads CASSRQEVGHYGYTF. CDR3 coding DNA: TGTGCCAGCAGCCGCCAGGAGGTGGGACACTATGGCTACACCTTC.

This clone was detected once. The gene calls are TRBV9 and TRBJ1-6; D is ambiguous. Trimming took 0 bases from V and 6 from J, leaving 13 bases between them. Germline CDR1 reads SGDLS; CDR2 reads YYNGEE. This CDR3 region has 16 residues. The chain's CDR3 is CASSVGSGMSNSPLHF. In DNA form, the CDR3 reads TGTGCCAGCAGCGTAGGGTCGGGAATGAGTAATTCACCCCTCCACTTT.

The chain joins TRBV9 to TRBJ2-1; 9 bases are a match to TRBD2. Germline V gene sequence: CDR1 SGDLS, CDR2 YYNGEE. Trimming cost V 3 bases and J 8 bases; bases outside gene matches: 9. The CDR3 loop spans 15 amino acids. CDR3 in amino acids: CASSAAGTSRDEQFF. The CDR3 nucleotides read TGTGCCAGCAGCGCCGCCGGGACTAGCCGCGATGAGCAGTTCTTC.